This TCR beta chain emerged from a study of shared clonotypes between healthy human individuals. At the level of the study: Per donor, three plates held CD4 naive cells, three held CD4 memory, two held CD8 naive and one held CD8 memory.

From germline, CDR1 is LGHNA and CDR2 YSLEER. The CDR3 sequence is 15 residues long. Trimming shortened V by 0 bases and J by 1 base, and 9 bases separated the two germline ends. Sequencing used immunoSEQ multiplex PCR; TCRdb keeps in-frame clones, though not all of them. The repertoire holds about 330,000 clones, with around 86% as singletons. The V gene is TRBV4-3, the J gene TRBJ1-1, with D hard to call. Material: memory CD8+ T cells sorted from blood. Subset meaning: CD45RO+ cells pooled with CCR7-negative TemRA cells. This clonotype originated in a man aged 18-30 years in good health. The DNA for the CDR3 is TGCGCCAGCAGCCAAGATTATCGGGGGAACACTGAAGCTTTCTTT. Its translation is CASSQDYRGNTEAFF.